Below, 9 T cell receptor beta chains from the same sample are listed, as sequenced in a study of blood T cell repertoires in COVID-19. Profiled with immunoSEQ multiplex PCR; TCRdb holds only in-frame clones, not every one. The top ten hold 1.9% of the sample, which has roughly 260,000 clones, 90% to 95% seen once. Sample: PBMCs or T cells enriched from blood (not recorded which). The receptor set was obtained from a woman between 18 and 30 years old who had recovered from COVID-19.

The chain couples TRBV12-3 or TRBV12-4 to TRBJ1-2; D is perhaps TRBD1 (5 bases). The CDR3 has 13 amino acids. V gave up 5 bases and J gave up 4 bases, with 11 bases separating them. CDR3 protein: CASSRGWAYGYTF. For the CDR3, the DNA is TGTGCCAGCAGTCGGGGGTGGGCCTATGGCTACACCTTC.

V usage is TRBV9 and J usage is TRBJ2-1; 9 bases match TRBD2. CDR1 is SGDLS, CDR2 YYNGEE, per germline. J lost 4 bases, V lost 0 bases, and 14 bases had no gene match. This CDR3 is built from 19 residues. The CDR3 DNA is TGTGCCAGCAGCGTAGCTACGGGGTTAGCGGGGGAAGGATACAATGAGCAGTTCTTC. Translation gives CASSVATGLAGEGYNEQFF.

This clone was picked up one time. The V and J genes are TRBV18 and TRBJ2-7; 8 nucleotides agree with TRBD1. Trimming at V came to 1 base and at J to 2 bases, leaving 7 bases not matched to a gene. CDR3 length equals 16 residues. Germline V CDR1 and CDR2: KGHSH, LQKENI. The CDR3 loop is CASSPRTTGATYEQYF. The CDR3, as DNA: TGTGCCAGCTCACCACGTACGACAGGGGCTACCTACGAGCAGTACTTC.

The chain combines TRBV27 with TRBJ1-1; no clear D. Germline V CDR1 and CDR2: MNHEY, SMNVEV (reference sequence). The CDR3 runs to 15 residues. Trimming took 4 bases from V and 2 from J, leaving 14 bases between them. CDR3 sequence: CASSSYRVRNTEAFF. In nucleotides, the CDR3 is TGTGCCAGCAGTTCCTACCGGGTCCGCAACACTGAAGCTTTCTTT.

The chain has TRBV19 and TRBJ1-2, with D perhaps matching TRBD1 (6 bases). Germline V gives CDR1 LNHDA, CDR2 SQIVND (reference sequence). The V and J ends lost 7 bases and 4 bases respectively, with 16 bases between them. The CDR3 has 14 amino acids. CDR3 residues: CASKLDSNSYGYTF. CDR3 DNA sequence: TGTGCCAGTAAACTGGACAGCAACTCCTATGGCTACACCTTC.

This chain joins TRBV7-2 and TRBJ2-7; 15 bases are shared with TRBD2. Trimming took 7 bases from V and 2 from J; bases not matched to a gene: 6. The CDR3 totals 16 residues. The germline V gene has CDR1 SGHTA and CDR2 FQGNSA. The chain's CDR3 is CASNRGLAGGAYEQYF. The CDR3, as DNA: TGTGCCAGCAATCGAGGACTAGCGGGGGGGGCCTACGAGCAGTACTTC.

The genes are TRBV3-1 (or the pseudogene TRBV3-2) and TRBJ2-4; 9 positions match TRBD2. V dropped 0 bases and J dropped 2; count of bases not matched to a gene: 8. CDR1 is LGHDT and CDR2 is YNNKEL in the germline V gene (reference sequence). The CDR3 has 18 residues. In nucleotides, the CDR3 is TGTGCCAGCAGCCAAGATCTCCTAGCGGGGAAAACCAAAAACATTCAGTACTTC. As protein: CASSQDLLAGKTKNIQYF.

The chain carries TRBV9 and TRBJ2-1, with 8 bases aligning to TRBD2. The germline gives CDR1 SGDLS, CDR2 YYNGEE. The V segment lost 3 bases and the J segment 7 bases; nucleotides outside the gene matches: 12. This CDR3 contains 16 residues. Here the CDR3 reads CASSAFSGLGANEQFF. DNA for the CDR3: TGTGCCAGCAGCGCCTTCTCGGGACTAGGGGCGAATGAGCAGTTCTTC.

CDR3 nucleotide sequence: TGTGCCAGCAGCCCACGGGTGGAGGTTCCCTACGAGCAGTACTTC. Protein: CASSPRVEVPYEQYF. V gene TRBV7-8 combines with J gene TRBJ2-7, with a possible D match to TRBD2 (5 bases). Deletions cut 5 bases from V and 2 bases from J, with 16 bases between. The CDR3 is 15 residues long. CDR1 is SGHVS, CDR2 FQNEAQ, per germline.